The 29 T cell receptor beta chains given below trace back to one sample, sequenced in a study of cytomegalovirus exposure and HLA in healthy donors. 60 Vbeta and 13 Jbeta primers were used in PCR. Sequencing used immunoSEQ multiplex PCR; TCRdb keeps in-frame clones, though not all of them. This sample carries around 86,000 clones, roughly 79% of them seen once, and the ten largest clones take roughly 6%. Sequences were obtained from PBMCs. The receptor set was obtained from a female donor in good health and CMV-seronegative.

This chain connects TRBV7-2 to TRBJ2-3, with 9 nucleotides matching TRBD1. Trimming cost V 5 bases and J 6 bases; bases outside gene matches: 6. CDR3 length: 14 residues. The germline V gene encodes CDR1 SGHTA and CDR2 FQGNSA. Here the CDR3 DNA reads TGTGCCAGCAGCCCGGGACAGGGTGCCGATACGCAGTATTTT. It specifies CASSPGQGADTQYF.

This rearrangement joins TRBV9 to TRBJ2-7; D is possibly TRBD1 (7 bases). The CDR3 runs 15 residues. The germline V and J ends were trimmed by 0 bases and 2 bases, with 12 bases remaining between them. Germline V gene data show CDR1 as SGDLS and CDR2 as YYNGEE. CDR3 coding DNA: TGTGCCAGCAGCGTAGGTCAGGGGGGCCCCTACGAGCAGTACTTC. It yields the protein CASSVGQGGPYEQYF.

The rearrangement uses TRBV2 and TRBJ2-7, with 8 bases that match TRBD1. This CDR3 has 21 residues. CDR1 is SNHLY, CDR2 FYNNEI, per germline. V was clipped by 6 bases and J by 2 bases; unmatched bases: 27. The DNA for the CDR3 is TGTGCCAGCAGAAGGCGTGGCATAACTGGGACAGGTCCTATTCCGACCTACGAGCAGTACTTC. It specifies CASRRRGITGTGPIPTYEQYF.

The rearrangement links TRBV10-3 to TRBJ2-7; possible D gene TRBD2, 5 bases. V was clipped by 2 bases and J by 4 bases, with 15 bases between them. The germline CDR1 and CDR2 sequences are ENHRY and SYGVKD. The CDR3 has 15 amino acids. DNA for the CDR3: TGTGCCATCAGTGAGCCGGGGTCAGTACGATACGAGCAGTACTTC. It codes for CAISEPGSVRYEQYF.

This chain uses TRBV5-1 with TRBJ1-5; D is possibly TRBD1 (5 bases). The CDR3 has 15 residues. Germline assignment: CDR1 SGHRS and CDR2 YFSETQ. Trimming pared 4 bases from V and 3 bases from J, leaving 14 bases between. The CDR3 nucleotides are TGCGCCAGCAGCCAATCGGGAGGGGTCAATCAGCCCCAGCATTTT. Amino acids: CASSQSGGVNQPQHF. The whole variable domain, remainder taken from reference TRBV5-1 and TRBJ1-5, is KAGVTQTPRYLIKTRGQQVTLSCSPISGHRSVSWYQQTPGQGLQFLFEYFSETQRNKGNFPGRFSGRQFSNSRSEMNVSTLELGDSALYLCASSQSGGVNQPQHFGDGTRLSIL.

With regard to this clone: The junction shows a germline mismatch at one end, possibly a read error. The chain employs TRBV10-2 and TRBJ1-1, with 10 bases identical to TRBD1. This CDR3 contains 16 residues. The germline V gene has CDR1 WSHSY and CDR2 SAAADI. The CDR3 protein is CASTEGVGQGVTEAFF. The CDR3 bases are TGCGCCAGCACTGAGGGGGTCGGACAGGGGGTGACTGAAGCTTTCTTT.

CDR3 sequence: CASSYSTDRVGSYGYTF. The CDR3 region has the DNA TGCGCCAGCAGCTACTCCACTGACAGGGTGGGGTCTTATGGCTACACCTTC. J is TRBJ1-2 and V is TRBV5-1; TRBD1 matches at 7 bases. The CDR3 is 17 amino acids. V lost 3 bases to trimming and J lost 5 bases; unmatched junction nucleotides: 16. CDR1 is SGHRS, CDR2 YFSETQ, per germline.

This rearrangement joins TRBV6-6 to TRBJ1-4; D may be TRBD1 (6 bases). Trimming shortened V by 4 bases and J by 7 bases, and 19 bases separated the two germline ends. The CDR3 consists of 16 residues. Germline V gives CDR1 MNHNY, CDR2 SVGAGI (reference sequence). For the CDR3, the DNA is TGTGCCAGCAGTTCCCCTCAGGTAGGGGGAAGTGAAAAACTGTTTTTT. Encoded protein: CASSSPQVGGSEKLFF.

The CDR3 sequence: CAWSLGGAPEKLFF. For the CDR3, the DNA is TGTGCCTGGAGTTTAGGGGGCGCCCCGGAAAAACTGTTTTTT. The chain employs TRBV30 and TRBJ1-4, with TRBD1 identical over 7 bases. CDR3 length: 14 amino acids. V was clipped by 2 bases and J by 8 bases; unmatched bases: 8. From germline, CDR1 is GTSNPN and CDR2 SVGIG (reference sequence).

The chain couples TRBV7-9 to TRBJ1-2; TRBD1 matches at 11 bases. The CDR3 runs to 15 residues. V lost 6 bases, J lost 7 bases, and 10 bases stayed unmatched. Germline loops: CDR1 SEHNR, CDR2 FQNEAQ (reference sequence). CDR3 region: CASRGGRDRGSGYTF. The CDR3 DNA reads TGTGCCAGCAGGGGGGGCCGGGACAGGGGGTCTGGCTACACCTTC.

The chain recombines TRBV30 with TRBJ2-5; D is ambiguous. The length of the CDR3 is 11 residues. The V end was cut by 2 bases, the J end by 5 bases, with 6 bases between. Germline V gives CDR1 GTSNPN, CDR2 SVGIG (reference sequence). CDR3 DNA sequence: TGTGCCTGGAGTCCCCTGGAGACCCAGTACTTC. This codes for CAWSPLETQYF.

This clone was counted only a few times. The chain uses TRBV6-5 and TRBJ2-5, with a possible D match to TRBD1 (6 bases). The CDR3 has 16 amino acids. Germline V gene lookup returns CDR1 MNHEY and CDR2 SVGAGI. The ends were cut back, 2 bases at V and 2 bases at J, with 15 bases in the middle. CDR3 bases: TGTGCCAGCAGTTACCAGGGGCCACCGCTACAAGAGACCCAGTACTTC. The encoded protein is CASSYQGPPLQETQYF.

J is TRBJ1-1 and V is TRBV7-3, with D maybe TRBD1 (5 bases). Germline loops: CDR1 SGHTA, CDR2 FQGTGA. The CDR3 sequence is 14 residues long. V was trimmed by 5 bases and J by 0 bases, leaving 10 bases between them. CDR3 DNA sequence: TGTGCCAGCAGCGTCGACAGCATGAACACTGAAGCTTTCTTT. Residues: CASSVDSMNTEAFF.

V gene TRBV10-3 combines with J gene TRBJ1-1; D might be TRBD1 (5 bases). The length of the CDR3 is 13 residues. Germline V CDR1 and CDR2: ENHRY, SYGVKD. Trimming cost V 7 bases and J 3 bases, with 12 bases left between them. Written as DNA, the CDR3 is TGTGCCATCACGGGGGGAAGGGACACTGAAGCTTTCTTT. Its protein product is CAITGGRDTEAFF.

This chain uses TRBV1 with TRBJ2-7; the table gives TRBD2 as D, unverified against the DNA. TRBV1 is a listed pseudogene. The CDR3 sequence is 20 residues long. As DNA, the CDR3 is TGCACCAGCAGCCATGGCCAGGCGGCAGTAGCGGGGGGCCCTTCCTACGAGCAGTACTTC. It specifies CTSSHGQAAVAGGPSYEQYF.

The rearrangement uses TRBV6-5 and TRBJ2-2; TRBD2 matches at 7 bases. The CDR3 spans 14 residues. V dropped 9 bases and J dropped 9; count of bases not matched to a gene: 13. The V gene's germline CDR1 is MNHEY and CDR2 SVGAGI. This CDR3 is CASKLGGSSRELFF. CDR3 nucleotide sequence: TGTGCCAGTAAGTTGGGGGGGAGTTCCAGGGAGCTGTTTTTT.

This chain links TRBV19 with TRBJ2-1, with 8 positions matching TRBD2. J lost 1 base, V lost 5 bases, and 7 bases had no gene match. Germline CDR1 reads LNHDA; CDR2 reads SQIVND (reference sequence). This CDR3 region has 16 residues. The CDR3 DNA follows: TGTGCCAGTAGTCCGCTTAGCGGGATTTCCTACAATGAGCAGTTCTTC. Translation: CASSPLSGISYNEQFF.

V usage is TRBV4-1 and J usage is TRBJ2-2, with TRBD2 matching 11 bases. The CDR3 totals 20 residues. J was trimmed by 4 bases and V by 3 bases; bases with no gene match: 16. The germline V gene has CDR1 MGHRA and CDR2 YSYEKL. CDR3 region: CASSHLPSFSGRVGTGELFF. CDR3 DNA: TGCGCCAGCAGCCATCTCCCCAGCTTTAGCGGGAGGGTGGGCACCGGGGAGCTGTTTTTT.

The chain is built from TRBV6-1 and TRBJ2-7; 9 bases line up with TRBD1. The germline CDR1 and CDR2 sequences are MNHNS and SASEGT. V lost 10 bases and J lost 2; bases outside the gene matches: 6. The CDR3 consists of 13 residues. CDR3 residues: CATFRQGAYEQYF. In nucleotides, the CDR3 is TGTGCCACCTTTCGACAGGGGGCCTACGAGCAGTACTTC.

This chain joins TRBV5-1 and TRBJ2-7; D is perhaps TRBD2 (5 bases). CDR3 length equals 13 residues. The germline CDR1 and CDR2 sequences are SGHRS and YFSETQ. V was trimmed by 4 bases and J by 1 base, leaving 9 bases between them. CDR3 bases: TGCGCCAGCAGCACGGGGATATCCTACGAGCAGTACTTC. This translates into CASSTGISYEQYF.

This clone has only a few counts. A far larger clone is just one base off, so this is likely a read error. V usage is TRBV19 and J usage is TRBJ2-1, with 12 bases fitting TRBD2. J was trimmed by 9 bases and V by 5 bases; bases with no gene match: 8. The CDR3 is 15 residues long. Per germline, CDR1 LNHDA and CDR2 SQIVND (reference sequence). CDR3 amino acids: CASSLGSSGGGEQFF. In DNA form, the CDR3 reads TGTGCCAGTAGTCTGGGGTCTAGCGGGGGGGGTGAGCAGTTCTTC.

Points on this clone: The sample contains more than one DNA sequence encoding this CDR3. The chain uses TRBV5-6 and TRBJ1-2; 10 nucleotides agree with TRBD1. Germline V gene lookup returns CDR1 SGHDT and CDR2 YYEEEE. This CDR3 spans 15 amino acids. The trim removed 4 bases at V and 1 base at J, leaving 4 bases unmatched. CDR3 nucleotide sequence: TGTGCCAGCAGCCCGGGACAGGGGTTTAACTATGGCTACACCTTC. Protein: CASSPGQGFNYGYTF.

This clone occurred once. This sequence joins TRBV7-2 and TRBJ2-3; D might be TRBD1 (6 bases). CDR1 SGHTA and CDR2 FQGNSA come from the germline V gene. CDR3 length: 16 residues. The V end was cut by 1 base, the J end by 3 bases, with 14 bases between. DNA of the CDR3: TGTGCCAGCAGCTTAGTACGGGCCCAGGGGACAGATACGCAGTATTTT. Translated: CASSLVRAQGTDTQYF. The entire variable domain, with the rest obtained from reference TRBV7-2 and TRBJ2-3, is as follows: GAGVSQSPSNKVTEKGKDVELRCDPISGHTALYWYRQSLGQGLEFLIYFQGNSAPDKSGLPSDRFSAERTGGSVSTLTIQRTQQEDSAVYLCASSLVRAQGTDTQYFGPGTRLTVL.

The chain is built from TRBV5-1 and TRBJ2-5; 13 nucleotides match TRBD2. Germline V lookup: CDR1 SGHRS, CDR2 YFSETQ. V lost 4 bases, J lost 2 bases, and 2 bases stayed unmatched. The length of the CDR3 is 15 residues. The CDR3 region is CASSRLAGGQETQYF. CDR3 DNA sequence: TGCGCCAGCAGCAGACTAGCGGGGGGACAAGAGACCCAGTACTTC.

The chain combines TRBV14 with TRBJ2-1, with D hard to call. V dropped 0 bases and J dropped 10 bases, with 10 bases sitting between them. This CDR3 comprises 13 residues. Looked up from germline, CDR1 is SGHDN and CDR2 is FVKESK. Written as DNA, the CDR3 is TGTGCCAGCAGCCAAGATCAGGCATCCGAGCAGTTCTTC. It translates to CASSQDQASEQFF.

This rearrangement joins TRBV6-5 to TRBJ1-2; a weak D match, TRBD1 (5 bases). The CDR3 contains 15 residues. Trimming stripped 3 bases from V and 4 bases from J, with 15 bases between. Germline V gives CDR1 MNHEY, CDR2 SVGAGI. This chain's CDR3 is CASSYEPTAPYGYTF. In DNA form, the CDR3 reads TGTGCCAGCAGTTATGAGCCGACAGCCCCCTATGGCTACACCTTC.

The V gene is TRBV28, the J gene TRBJ2-7; no reliable D call. Germline CDR1 is MDHEN and CDR2 is SYDVKM. The CDR3 length is 14 residues. Trimming cost V 4 bases and J 5 bases, with 15 bases left between them. This CDR3 reads CASSSTRPLNEQYF. The CDR3 bases are TGTGCCAGCAGTTCCACGCGTCCCCTCAACGAGCAGTACTTC.

This clone was seen once. V gene TRBV13 combines with J gene TRBJ1-1; D is possibly TRBD1 (5 bases). This CDR3 contains 13 residues. Germline V gives CDR1 PRHDT, CDR2 FYEKMQ (reference sequence). V lost 5 bases, J lost 1 base, and 8 bases lay in between. The CDR3 DNA sequence: TGTGCCAGCAGCCTAACAGGGAACACTGAAGCTTTCTTT. It translates to CASSLTGNTEAFF. Complete variable domain (other parts from reference TRBV13 and TRBJ1-1): AAGVIQSPRHLIKEKRETATLKCYPIPRHDTVYWYQQGPGQDPQFLISFYEKMQSDKGSIPDRFSAQQFSDYHSELNMSSLELGDSALYFCASSLTGNTEAFFGQGTRLTVV.

V and J are TRBV7-2 and TRBJ2-3, with D maybe TRBD1 (6 bases). The CDR3 is 14 amino acids. V gave up 3 bases and J gave up 4 bases, with 11 bases separating them. CDR1 SGHTA and CDR2 FQGNSA come from the germline V gene. The CDR3 nucleotides are TGTGCCAGCAGCTTGACAGGTCCTGCAGATACGCAGTATTTT. It translates to CASSLTGPADTQYF.